Only a few counts were recorded for the clone carrying this TCR beta chain. Its antigen is unidentified. These data are taken from a study of response to subunit inactivated influenza vaccine. Study results and caveats: Authors suggested each seasonal flu vaccination may recruit only limited numbers of new T cells.

From the RT-PCR reads, TCRdb called clonotypes with MiXCR, one entry per CDR3 protein. The sample carries 700,000 to 800,000 distinct CDR3 sequences, approximately 17% recorded once. Germline V gene data show CDR1 as SEHNR and CDR2 as FQNEAQ (reference sequence). This CDR3 contains 15 residues. Losses at the gene ends were 3 bases for V and 1 base for J; bases not matched to a gene: 5. The V and J genes are TRBV7-9 and TRBJ1-1; 7 nucleotides agree with TRBD1. The source is a man aged 45-60 years who received an inactivated influenza vaccine. The specimen was PBMCs from blood, collected roughly 5 days after vaccination. CDR3 sequence reads: CASSFDRDRNTEAFF. CDR3 sequence (DNA): TGTGCCAGCAGCTTTGATAGGGACAGGAACACTGAAGCTTTCTTT. The full variable domain, in which reference TRBV7-9 and TRBJ1-1 provide the parts outside the CDR3, is DTGVSQNPRHKITKRGQNVTFRCDPISEHNRLYWYRQTLGQGPEFLTYFQNEAQLEKSRLLSDRFSAERPKGSFSTLEIQRTEQGDSAMYLCASSFDRDRNTEAFFGQGTRLTVV.